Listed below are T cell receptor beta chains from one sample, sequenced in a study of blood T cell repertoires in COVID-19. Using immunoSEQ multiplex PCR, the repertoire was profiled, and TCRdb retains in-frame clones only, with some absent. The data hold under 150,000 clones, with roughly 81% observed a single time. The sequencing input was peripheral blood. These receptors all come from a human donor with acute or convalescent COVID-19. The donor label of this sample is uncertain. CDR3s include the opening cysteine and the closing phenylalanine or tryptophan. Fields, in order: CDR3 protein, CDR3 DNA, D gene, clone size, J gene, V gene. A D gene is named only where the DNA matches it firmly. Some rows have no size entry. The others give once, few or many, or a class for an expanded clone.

CASRLPDRDPYSPLHF | TGTGCCAGCAGACTACCCGACAGGGACCCATATTCACCCCTCCACTTT | TRBD1 | NA | TRBJ1-6 | TRBV4-2
CASSPGSLAHEQFF | TGTGCCAGCTCACCAGGGAGCCTGGCCCATGAGCAGTTCTTC | NA | NA | TRBJ2-1 | TRBV18
CASSPRQGSNYGYTF | TGTGCCAGCAGTCCTAGACAGGGATCGAACTATGGCTACACCTTC | TRBD1 | few | TRBJ1-2 | TRBV6-5
CAWSRDSNTEAFF | TGTGCCTGGAGCCGAGACTCGAACACTGAAGCTTTCTTT | NA | NA | TRBJ1-1 | TRBV30
CASSSGTIEAFF | TGTGCCAGCTCATCAGGAACAATTGAAGCTTTCTTT | NA | NA | TRBJ1-1 | TRBV18
CASSQETGANYGYTF | TGCGCCAGCAGCCAGGAGACAGGAGCTAACTATGGCTACACCTTC | NA | NA | TRBJ1-2 | TRBV4-1
CASSVAGTPPGHYEQYF | TGTGCCAGCAGCGTAGCTGGGACACCACCAGGTCATTACGAGCAGTACTTC | NA | NA | TRBJ2-7 | TRBV9
CASSLAAGVNTEAFF | TGCGCCAGCAGCTTGGCCGCAGGGGTGAACACTGAAGCTTTCTTT | NA | NA | TRBJ1-1 | TRBV5-1
CASSIFFQGKGTEAFF | TGTGCCAGTAGTATATTCTTTCAGGGGAAGGGAACTGAAGCTTTCTTT | NA | NA | TRBJ1-1 | TRBV19
CASSLDRAAVGYTF | TGTGCCAGCAGCTTGGACAGGGCCGCGGTGGGCTACACCTTC | NA | NA | TRBJ1-2 | TRBV5-5
CASSSLTHRMNTEAFF | TGTGCCAGTAGTTCCCTGACTCACAGGATGAACACTGAAGCTTTCTTT | NA | NA | TRBJ1-1 | TRBV19
CASRQIYTGETEAFF | TGCGCCAGCCGCCAGATATACACAGGGGAGACTGAAGCTTTCTTT | TRBD1 | NA | TRBJ1-1 | TRBV5-1
CASSSQGAGGQPQHF | TGTGCCAGCAGCTCACAGGGGGCAGGGGGGCAGCCCCAGCATTTT | TRBD1 | NA | TRBJ1-5 | TRBV7-9
CASSSSPGTAEAFF | TGTGCCAGCAGCTCGAGCCCTGGGACAGCAGAAGCTTTCTTT | TRBD1 | NA | TRBJ1-1 | TRBV11-2
CASSRPGQGVNEQYF | TGTGCCAGCAGTCGGCCTGGACAGGGGGTCAACGAGCAGTACTTC | TRBD1 | NA | TRBJ2-7 | TRBV6-5
CASSLGGLPPNEQFF | TGTGCCAGTAGTTTGGGGGGACTTCCTCCCAATGAGCAGTTCTTC | NA | NA | TRBJ2-1 | TRBV19
CASTPGNPYGYTF | TGTGCCAGTACCCCGGGGAACCCCTATGGCTACACCTTC | NA | NA | TRBJ1-2 | TRBV19
CASSVGTRDYEQYF | TGTGCCAGCAGCGTAGGGACGCGGGACTACGAGCAGTACTTC | NA | NA | TRBJ2-7 | TRBV9
CASSQVKTYYEQYF | TGTGCCAGCAGCCAAGTAAAAACCTACTACGAGCAGTACTTC | NA | NA | TRBJ2-7 | TRBV3-1/TRBV3-2
CATTPDRLNYGYTF | TGTGCCACCACCCCGGACAGGCTTAACTATGGCTACACCTTC | TRBD1 | NA | TRBJ1-2 | TRBV15
CASPKGDGELFF | TGCGCCAGCCCCAAAGGGGACGGGGAGCTGTTTTTT | NA | NA | TRBJ2-2 | TRBV23-1
CASSSLGGNTEAFF | TGTGCCAGCAGCAGCCTGGGGGGGAACACTGAAGCTTTCTTT | NA | NA | TRBJ1-1 | TRBV7-9
CASSALGALGETQYF | TGCGCCAGCAGCGCCCTTGGGGCCCTAGGGGAGACCCAGTACTTC | NA | few | TRBJ2-5 | TRBV5-1
CASSQDWGRDTQPQHF | TGTGCCAGCAGCCAAGATTGGGGGCGTGATACTCAGCCCCAGCATTTT | NA | NA | TRBJ1-5 | TRBV4-2
CASSRLSGHYGYTF | TGTGCCAGCAGCCGACTCTCGGGTCACTATGGCTACACCTTC | NA | many | TRBJ1-2 | TRBV5-4
CASSQWGTGGLYNEQFF | TGCGCCAGCAGCCAATGGGGGACGGGGGGACTTTACAATGAGCAGTTCTTC | TRBD2 | NA | TRBJ2-1 | TRBV4-1
CATRRGPGNTEAFF | TGTGCCACCAGAAGGGGCCCTGGCAACACTGAAGCTTTCTTT | NA | once | TRBJ1-1 | TRBV24-1
CATSRGGTGNTIYF | TGTGCCACCTCGAGGGGGGGTACTGGAAACACCATATATTTT | NA | NA | TRBJ1-3 | TRBV27
CACNLGQGLSNEQFF | TGTGCCTGTAACCTGGGACAGGGATTGAGCAATGAGCAGTTCTTC | TRBD1 | NA | TRBJ2-1 | TRBV30
CASSLVQGGTEAFF | TGCGCCAGCAGCTTGGTTCAGGGAGGTACTGAAGCTTTCTTT | NA | NA | TRBJ1-1 | TRBV5-1
CASSEDLGENTEAFF | TGTGCCAGCAGTGAAGATTTAGGGGAAAACACTGAAGCTTTCTTT | NA | NA | TRBJ1-1 | TRBV6-1
CASSQDTGDNYGYTF | TGCGCCAGCAGCCAAGATACAGGGGATAACTATGGCTACACCTTC | TRBD1 | once | TRBJ1-2 | TRBV4-1
CASSRGQGATNEKLFF | TGTGCCAGCAGTAGGGGACAGGGGGCAACTAATGAAAAACTGTTTTTT | TRBD1 | NA | TRBJ1-4 | TRBV27
CASNGLNGGYTF | TGTGCCAGCAACGGCCTAAACGGGGGCTACACCTTC | NA | NA | TRBJ1-2 | TRBV2
CASSPLSEQFF | TGTGCCAGCAGCCCATTGTCTGAGCAGTTCTTC | NA | once | TRBJ2-1 | TRBV11-2
CASSEWEGSSNTGELFF | TGTGCCAGCAGTGAATGGGAGGGCTCATCGAACACCGGGGAGCTGTTTTTT | TRBD2 | NA | TRBJ2-2 | TRBV25-1
CASSLEGLNTEAFF | TGTGCCAGCAGTTTGGAGGGCCTGAACACTGAAGCTTTCTTT | NA | NA | TRBJ1-1 | TRBV27
CASSQETTGGVEKLFF | TGCGCCAGCAGCCAAGAAACAACAGGGGGCGTCGAAAAACTGTTTTTT | TRBD1 | NA | TRBJ1-4 | TRBV4-1
CATSDHRTGGGENEKLFF | TGTGCCACCAGTGATCATCGGACAGGGGGCGGAGAGAATGAAAAACTGTTTTTT | TRBD1 | once | TRBJ1-4 | TRBV24-1
CASSASPGQGLKFHNSPLHF | TGTGCCAGCAGCGCGAGCCCGGGACAGGGATTGAAGTTTCATAATTCACCCCTCCACTTT | TRBD1 | NA | TRBJ1-6 | TRBV5-8
CASSPPLWTGDQPQHF | TGTGCCAGCTCACCACCCCTTTGGACAGGGGATCAGCCCCAGCATTTT | TRBD1 | NA | TRBJ1-5 | TRBV18
CASSVDGQRINTEAFF | TGTGCCAGTAGTGTGGACGGCCAGCGGATCAACACTGAAGCTTTCTTT | NA | NA | TRBJ1-1 | TRBV19
CASKAGVATDTQYF | TGTGCCAGCAAGGCGGGGGTGGCCACAGATACGCAGTATTTT | TRBD2 | NA | TRBJ2-3 | TRBV6-5
CAITQGGQANTGELFF | TGTGCCATCACCCAGGGGGGACAGGCCAACACCGGGGAGCTGTTTTTT | TRBD1 | once | TRBJ2-2 | TRBV10-3
CASSSEGSNEKLFF | TGTGCCAGCAGCTCGGAGGGCTCTAATGAAAAACTGTTTTTT | NA | once | TRBJ1-4 | TRBV11-2
CASSHRQGRGGELFF | TGTGCCAGCAGTCACCGACAGGGAAGAGGCGGGGAGCTGTTTTTT | TRBD1 | once | TRBJ2-2 | TRBV7-2
CASSEARQGNTIYF | TGTGCCAGCAGTGAAGCGAGACAGGGAAACACCATATATTTT | NA | few | TRBJ1-3 | TRBV2
CASSEGDIPSNQPQHF | TGTGCCAGCAGTGAGGGTGACATCCCTAGCAATCAGCCCCAGCATTTT | NA | NA | TRBJ1-5 | TRBV6-1
CASSFSPPSVF | TGTGCCAGCAGCTTCTCGCCCCCATCGGTCTTC | NA | NA | TRBJ2-1 | TRBV7-8
CASSAQGSQPQHF | TGTGCCAGCAGCGCTCAGGGGAGTCAGCCCCAGCATTTT | NA | NA | TRBJ1-5 | TRBV7-9
CASSPTLDRDGNTIYF | TGTGCCAGTAGTCCCACCCTCGACAGGGATGGAAACACCATATATTTT | TRBD1 | NA | TRBJ1-3 | TRBV19
CASSVDYAWTDTQYF | TGCGCCAGCAGTGTCGACTACGCGTGGACAGATACGCAGTATTTT | NA | NA | TRBJ2-3 | TRBV10-1
CASSQWIGNSPLHF | TGTGCCAGCAGCCAATGGATCGGGAATTCACCCCTCCACTTT | NA | NA | TRBJ1-6 | TRBV4-2
CASSLAQYNEQFF | TGTGCCAGCAGCTTAGCGCAGTACAATGAGCAGTTCTTC | NA | NA | TRBJ2-1 | TRBV11-3
CASSFTGLDYGYTF | TGTGCCAGCAGCTTCACAGGGTTGGACTATGGCTACACCTTC | NA | NA | TRBJ1-2 | TRBV7-2